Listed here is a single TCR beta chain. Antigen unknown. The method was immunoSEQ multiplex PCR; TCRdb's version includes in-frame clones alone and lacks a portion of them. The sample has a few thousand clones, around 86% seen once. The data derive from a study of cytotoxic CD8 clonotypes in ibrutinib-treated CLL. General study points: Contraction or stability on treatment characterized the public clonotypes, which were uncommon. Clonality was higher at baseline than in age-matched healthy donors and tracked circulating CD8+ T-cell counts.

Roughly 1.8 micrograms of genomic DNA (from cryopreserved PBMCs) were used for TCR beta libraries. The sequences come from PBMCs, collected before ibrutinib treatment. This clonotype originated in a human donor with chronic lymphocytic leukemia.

The CDR3 bases are TGCAGCGTTGAAGTACAGGTTAAGCAGTACTTC. Its protein is CSVEVQVKQYF. The chain couples TRBV29-1 to TRBJ2-7; TRBD1 is a possible D gene (5 bases). The CDR3 length is 11 residues. Trimming stripped 1 base from V and 8 bases from J, with 9 bases between. CDR1 is SQVTM and CDR2 is ANQGSEA in the germline V gene.